This T cell receptor beta chain appears in the sequencing data of a study of T cell responses to AZD1222 COVID-19 vaccine. Findings and caveats of the study: Spike regions recognized by vaccine-associated CD4 TCRs spanned the protein, led by 160-218 and 743-854. Close to half of all spike-specific TCRs reportedly target regions of the variants that are unmutated.

CDR1 and CDR2 (germline): MDHEN, SYDVKM. This CDR3 is built from 13 residues. With V trimmed by 7 bases and J by 9 bases, 9 bases remained unmatched. The assay was immunoSEQ multiplex PCR, and TCRdb's table has in-frame clones only and misses some. The sample shows over 90,000 clones, more than 70% of them seen only once. Concerning this clone itself: Its specificity is unknown.

The rearrangement joins TRBV28 to TRBJ1-5; the match to TRBD1 covers 7 bases. The receptor was derived from an adult in good health. Sequences were derived from peripheral blood, sampled on day 0 of AZD1222 vaccination. As DNA, the CDR3 is TGTGCCAGCACCCCCGGACAGGCAGGGCCCCAGCATTTT. It is translated as CASTPGQAGPQHF. Filled out from reference TRBV28 and TRBJ1-5, the complete variable domain reads DVKVTQSSRYLVKRTGEKVFLECVQDMDHENMFWYRQDPGLGLRLIYFSYDVKMKEKGDIPEGYSVSREKKERFSLILESASTNQTSMYLCASTPGQAGPQHFGDGTRLSIL.